These T cell receptor beta chains were read from a single sample in a study of blood T cells in healthy people across ages. TCRdb reanalysed the 5' RACE reads using MiXCR and keeps one entry per CDR3 protein. The sample includes under 750,000 distinct CDR3 sequences, around 48% of them seen just once. The sequencing sample was made of blood. The source is an elderly man in good health. Each CDR3 is given with its conserved first and last residue. Each record gives: D gene, J gene, clone size, V gene, CDR3 protein, CDR3 DNA. The D gene is left open where the match is weak. Expanded clones get a size class; other rows say once, few or many, or leave the size out.

D gene: -; J gene: TRBJ1-2; clone size: -; V gene: TRBV6-6; CDR3 protein: CAGSRDGYYGYTF; CDR3 DNA: TGTGCCGGCAGTCGGGACGGCTACTATGGCTACACCTTC
D gene: -; J gene: TRBJ2-5; clone size: -; V gene: TRBV29-1; CDR3 protein: CSVGSRANQETQYF; CDR3 DNA: TGCAGCGTTGGGAGTAGGGCCAACCAAGAGACCCAGTACTTC
D gene: -; J gene: TRBJ2-1; clone size: -; V gene: TRBV3-1; CDR3 protein: CASRPGRAAYNEQFF; CDR3 DNA: TGTGCCAGCAGACCGGGACGAGCGGCCTACAATGAGCAGTTCTTC
D gene: TRBD1; J gene: TRBJ2-7; clone size: many; V gene: TRBV7-9; CDR3 protein: CASSLGQGVYEQYF; CDR3 DNA: TGTGCCAGCAGCTTGGGACAGGGGGTCTACGAGCAGTACTTC
D gene: -; J gene: TRBJ2-7; clone size: -; V gene: TRBV20-1; CDR3 protein: CRMLGTTSSYEQYF; CDR3 DNA: TGCAGAATGTTAGGGACAACGAGCTCCTACGAGCAGTACTTC
D gene: -; J gene: TRBJ1-2; clone size: few; V gene: TRBV29-1; CDR3 protein: CSVWTDGYGYTF; CDR3 DNA: TGCAGCGTTTGGACGGACGGGTATGGCTACACCTTC
D gene: -; J gene: TRBJ2-3; clone size: -; V gene: TRBV7-8; CDR3 protein: CASSPDWADTQYF; CDR3 DNA: TGTGCCAGCAGCCCCGACTGGGCAGATACGCAGTATTTT
D gene: -; J gene: TRBJ1-2; clone size: few; V gene: TRBV4-1; CDR3 protein: CASSPTLVLVANYGYTF; CDR3 DNA: TGCGCCAGCAGCCCTACTTTGGTCTTAGTAGCTAACTATGGCTACACCTTC
D gene: -; J gene: TRBJ1-1; clone size: -; V gene: TRBV27; CDR3 protein: CASSFRGGGTEAFF; CDR3 DNA: TGTGCCAGCAGTTTCCGGGGAGGGGGCACTGAAGCTTTCTTT
D gene: -; J gene: TRBJ1-1; clone size: few; V gene: TRBV7-2; CDR3 protein: CASSFGRGRNTEAFF; CDR3 DNA: TGTGCCAGCAGCTTCGGGCGGGGACGGAACACTGAAGCTTTCTTT
D gene: -; J gene: TRBJ2-1; clone size: -; V gene: TRBV9; CDR3 protein: CASSSTGVEQFF; CDR3 DNA: TGTGCCAGCAGTTCGACTGGGGTTGAGCAGTTCTTC
D gene: TRBD1; J gene: TRBJ1-2; clone size: -; V gene: TRBV7-2; CDR3 protein: CASSLGQTRTGYTF; CDR3 DNA: TGTGCCAGCAGCCTGGGACAGACACGTACGGGCTACACCTTC
D gene: TRBD2; J gene: TRBJ2-3; clone size: -; V gene: TRBV29-1; CDR3 protein: CSVASGRGTDTQYF; CDR3 DNA: TGCAGCGTTGCTAGCGGGAGGGGCACAGATACGCAGTATTTT
D gene: TRBD2; J gene: TRBJ2-7; clone size: -; V gene: TRBV29-1; CDR3 protein: CSVAGRSSGASGPSYEQYF; CDR3 DNA: TGCAGCGTCGCGGGGCGCTCTTCAGGGGCTAGCGGGCCCTCCTACGAGCAGTACTTC
D gene: TRBD1; J gene: TRBJ1-3; clone size: -; V gene: TRBV7-2; CDR3 protein: CASSLRQGDHGNTIYF; CDR3 DNA: TGTGCCAGCAGCTTACGACAGGGGGACCATGGAAACACCATATATTTT
D gene: TRBD2; J gene: TRBJ2-1; clone size: -; V gene: TRBV5-1; CDR3 protein: CASSSVASGRRMAANEQFF; CDR3 DNA: TGCGCCAGCAGTTCCGTCGCTAGCGGGAGGCGAATGGCGGCCAATGAGCAGTTCTTC
D gene: -; J gene: TRBJ2-1; clone size: once; V gene: TRBV20-1; CDR3 protein: CSARTGNNEQFF; CDR3 DNA: TGCAGTGCTAGAACAGGGAACAATGAGCAGTTCTTC
D gene: TRBD2; J gene: TRBJ2-5; clone size: few; V gene: TRBV7-2; CDR3 protein: CASSPIAGVQETQYF; CDR3 DNA: TGTGCCAGCAGCCCCATAGCGGGGGTTCAAGAGACCCAGTACTTC
D gene: TRBD2; J gene: TRBJ2-7; clone size: -; V gene: TRBV20-1; CDR3 protein: CSPSGRDLYEQYF; CDR3 DNA: TGCAGTCCTAGCGGGAGGGATCTCTACGAGCAGTACTTC
D gene: -; J gene: TRBJ1-6; clone size: few; V gene: TRBV10-2; CDR3 protein: CASSALGTGGYNSPLHF; CDR3 DNA: TGCGCCAGCAGTGCCCTTGGTACGGGCGGGTATAATTCACCCCTCCACTTT
D gene: TRBD1; J gene: TRBJ2-3; clone size: few; V gene: TRBV2; CDR3 protein: CASSGRRGTGDSTDTQYF; CDR3 DNA: TGTGCCAGCAGTGGCCGTCGAGGGACAGGAGACAGCACAGATACGCAGTATTTT
D gene: TRBD1; J gene: TRBJ2-3; clone size: -; V gene: TRBV7-6; CDR3 protein: CASSNTGTGKEYF; CDR3 DNA: TGTGCCAGCAGCAATACCGGGACAGGGAAGGAGTATTTT
D gene: -; J gene: TRBJ1-4; clone size: few; V gene: TRBV5-1; CDR3 protein: CASSLAPAGANEKLFF; CDR3 DNA: TGCGCCAGCAGCTTGGCCCCCGCAGGAGCTAATGAAAAACTGTTTTTT
D gene: TRBD1; J gene: TRBJ2-1; clone size: -; V gene: TRBV29-1; CDR3 protein: CSVGPGQGYNEQFF; CDR3 DNA: TGCAGCGTAGGGCCGGGACAGGGTTACAATGAGCAGTTCTTC
D gene: -; J gene: TRBJ2-5; clone size: -; V gene: TRBV20-1; CDR3 protein: CSASSRETQYF; CDR3 DNA: TGCAGTGCTAGCTCTCGAGAGACCCAGTACTTC
D gene: -; J gene: TRBJ1-1; clone size: -; V gene: TRBV7-2; CDR3 protein: CASSLRAGNTGHTEAFF; CDR3 DNA: TGTGCCAGCAGCCTCCGGGCGGGCAATACAGGGCACACTGAAGCTTTCTTT
D gene: TRBD1; J gene: TRBJ1-4; clone size: -; V gene: TRBV28; CDR3 protein: CASSNGQGMLEKLFF; CDR3 DNA: TGTGCCAGCAGCAACGGACAGGGGATGTTGGAAAAACTGTTTTTT
D gene: -; J gene: TRBJ2-7; clone size: -; V gene: TRBV6-2/TRBV6-3; CDR3 protein: CASRFRDEQYF; CDR3 DNA: TGTGCCAGCAGGTTCAGGGACGAGCAGTACTTC
D gene: -; J gene: TRBJ2-2; clone size: -; V gene: TRBV6-4; CDR3 protein: CASSDSGTEELFF; CDR3 DNA: TGTGCCAGCAGTGACTCGGGCACCGAGGAGCTGTTTTTT
D gene: -; J gene: TRBJ2-7; clone size: -; V gene: TRBV12-3/TRBV12-4; CDR3 protein: CASSRRARRDEQYF; CDR3 DNA: TGTGCCAGCAGTCGGAGGGCTCGCCGGGACGAGCAGTACTTC
D gene: TRBD1; J gene: TRBJ2-5; clone size: -; V gene: TRBV4-3; CDR3 protein: CASSPGQGRQATQYF; CDR3 DNA: TGCGCCAGCAGCCCGGGACAGGGGAGGCAAGCGACCCAGTACTTC
D gene: -; J gene: TRBJ2-3; clone size: few; V gene: TRBV21-1; CDR3 protein: CASSLGYHSTDTQYF; CDR3 DNA: TGTGCCAGCAGCCTAGGTTATCATAGCACAGATACGCAGTATTTT
D gene: -; J gene: TRBJ1-1; clone size: -; V gene: TRBV5-1; CDR3 protein: CASSLDAGRVNTEAFF; CDR3 DNA: TGCGCCAGCAGCTTGGATGCGGGGCGAGTGAACACTGAAGCTTTCTTT
D gene: TRBD1; J gene: TRBJ1-2; clone size: many; V gene: TRBV7-9; CDR3 protein: CASSSNGQGGGYTF; CDR3 DNA: TGTGCCAGCAGCTCGAACGGACAGGGCGGTGGCTACACCTTC
D gene: -; J gene: TRBJ2-5; clone size: -; V gene: TRBV9; CDR3 protein: CASSARGGDQETLYF; CDR3 DNA: TGTGCCAGCAGCGCTCGAGGCGGGGACCAAGAGACCCTGTACTTC
D gene: -; J gene: TRBJ2-5; clone size: few; V gene: TRBV28; CDR3 protein: CASSLTGGSQETQYF; CDR3 DNA: TGTGCCAGCAGTTTGACCGGTGGCAGCCAAGAGACCCAGTACTTC
D gene: TRBD1; J gene: TRBJ2-1; clone size: -; V gene: TRBV7-2; CDR3 protein: CASSDTGTGIYNEQFF; CDR3 DNA: TGTGCCAGCAGCGACACCGGGACAGGAATCTACAATGAGCAGTTCTTC
D gene: TRBD1; J gene: TRBJ2-5; clone size: -; V gene: TRBV6-5; CDR3 protein: CASSAAGGQGRAQYF; CDR3 DNA: TGTGCCAGCAGTGCCGCAGGAGGACAGGGGCGCGCCCAGTACTTC
D gene: TRBD2; J gene: TRBJ2-5; clone size: -; V gene: TRBV15; CDR3 protein: CATSRPVAGGQETQYF; CDR3 DNA: TGTGCCACCAGCAGACCGGTAGCGGGGGGTCAAGAGACCCAGTACTTC